This TCR beta chain comes out of a study of blood T cell repertoires in COVID-19. Whole-study context: The samples span acute and convalescent COVID-19 from the United States, Italy and Spain. Sources were T cells, B-cell-depleted T cells, or PBMCs; the material itself was cDNA or gDNA.

This clone was picked up a small number of times. Original methodology: Estimation of nucleated cell counts was performed using reference gene primer amplification. Sequencing was performed with immunoSEQ multiplex PCR; in TCRdb, only in-frame clones are kept and a portion is missing. Clone size and V and J calls were adopted from that table, with D and trimming inferred from the DNA. The sample holds about 260,000 clones, about 83% seen once. CDR3 size: 16 residues. Losses at the gene ends were 1 base for V and 3 bases for J; bases not matched to a gene: 6. CDR1 and CDR2 (germline): LGHDT, YNNKEL (reference sequence).

V and J are TRBV3-1 (or the pseudogene TRBV3-2) and TRBJ2-3; 8 bases align to TRBD2. The sequence came from a woman in her forties or fifties who had recovered from COVID-19. Sequencing used PBMCs or T cells enriched from blood (not recorded which). The CDR3 region is CASSQATGGPTDTQYF. In nucleotides, the CDR3 is TGTGCCAGCAGCCAAGCCACGGGGGGGCCAACAGATACGCAGTATTTT.